These 23 T cell receptor beta chains originate from one sample sequenced in a study of quantifying T cell responses using KT2 cells. Whole-study context: cDNA was made from DNase-treated RNA using alpha and beta constant primers.

An oligo carrying a UMI was ligated to the cDNA 3' end. An equimolar mix of RC1.1 and RC1.2 primed the beta chain across TRBC1 and TRBC2. TCRdb ran MiXCR on the UMI-ligation and nested PCR reads and lists one entry per CDR3 protein. The table lists about 53,000 distinct CDR3 sequences, more than 9% of them singletons. Sequenced input: PBMCs spiked with cells of the T cell clone KT2. The receptor set was obtained from a human donor.

With regard to this clonotype: Its ends do not fully match the called genes, so a read error is possible. The chain links TRBV19 to TRBJ1-1; possibly TRBD1 for D (6 bases). This CDR3 is built from 13 residues. Per germline, CDR1 LNHDA and CDR2 SQIVND (reference sequence). The CDR3 region has the DNA TGTGCCAGTACTATAAGAGGTCAGGGGGAAGCTTTCTTT. It encodes CASTIRGQGEAFF. The full variable domain, rest sourced from reference TRBV19 and TRBJ1-1, is DGGITQSPKYLFRKEGQNVTLSCEQNLNHDAMYWYRQDPGQGLRLIYYSQIVNDFQKGDIAEGYSVSREKKESFPLTVTSAQKNPTAFYLCASTIRGQGEAFFGQGTRLTVV.

In its sample, this clonotype was seen a few times. The V and J genes are TRBV24-1 and TRBJ2-1; no clear D gene. The CDR3 is 12 amino acids. The V end lost 4 bases, the J end lost 10 bases, and 10 bases lay between the germline ends. The germline V gene has CDR1 KGHDR and CDR2 SFDVKD. The CDR3 spells CATSEYKGEQFF. DNA of the CDR3: TGTGCCACCAGTGAATACAAAGGGGAGCAGTTCTTC.

The chain has TRBV5-1 and TRBJ2-1; 11 bases are shared with TRBD1. V dropped 4 bases and J dropped 8; count of bases not matched to a gene: 14. Germline lookup yields CDR1 SGHRS and CDR2 YFSETQ. The CDR3 is 17 amino acids. The CDR3 DNA reads TGCGCCAGCAGCCTACCAGGGACAGGGGGGAGGTTCGATGAGCAGTTCTTC. Protein sequence: CASSLPGTGGRFDEQFF.

This clonotype was seen at least ten times. The chain couples TRBV11-2 to TRBJ2-3, with a tentative D call TRBD1 (6 bases). The V end lost 5 bases, the J end lost 0 bases, and 9 bases lay between the germline ends. This CDR3 is 14 amino acids long. Germline values: CDR1 SGHAT, CDR2 FQNNGV. The CDR3 is CASSTTGSTDTQYF. DNA for the CDR3: TGTGCCAGCAGCACTACAGGGAGCACAGATACGCAGTATTTT. Variable domain in full (rest from reference TRBV11-2 and TRBJ2-3): EAGVAQSPRYKIIEKRQSVAFWCNPISGHATLYWYQQILGQGPKLLIQFQNNGVVDDSQLPKDRFSAERLKGVDSTLKIQPAKLEDSAVYLCASSTTGSTDTQYFGPGTRLTVL.

This clonotype was seen a handful of times. The chain links TRBV4-3 to TRBJ2-7, with 7 nucleotides matching TRBD1. Looked up from germline, CDR1 is LGHNA and CDR2 is YSLEER. The CDR3 is 15 residues long. V was pared by 3 bases and J by 2 bases, with 7 bases of the junction left unmatched. In nucleotides, the CDR3 is TGCGCCAGCAGCCAGGCGAAGCAGGGGGCCTACGAGCAGTACTTC. The encoded protein is CASSQAKQGAYEQYF.

This clonotype was seen only a few times. This chain uses TRBV24-1 with TRBJ2-1; tentatively, D is TRBD1 or TRBD2 (5 bases each). This CDR3 is 15 amino acids long. The V and J ends lost 5 bases and 4 bases respectively, with 14 bases between them. Germline CDR1 is KGHDR and CDR2 is SFDVKD. The CDR3 loop reads CATSGPGPDYNEQFF. CDR3 DNA sequence: TGTGCCACCAGTGGGCCGGGACCAGATTACAATGAGCAGTTCTTC.

This clonotype has more than one count but fewer than ten. V is TRBV2 and J is TRBJ2-3, with D possibly being TRBD2 (5 bases). This CDR3 is 14 amino acids long. From germline, CDR1 is SNHLY and CDR2 FYNNEI. V was cut by 6 bases and J by 0 bases, with 10 bases left in between. CDR3 residues: CASRDSFSTDTQYF. CDR3 coding DNA: TGTGCCAGCAGGGACTCTTTCAGCACAGATACGCAGTATTTT.

This clonotype has just a few counts. This chain joins TRBV20-1 and TRBJ2-3, with a possible D match to TRBD2 (5 bases). This CDR3 is built from 13 residues. Germline V gives CDR1 DFQATT, CDR2 SNEGSKA (reference sequence). The V and J ends lost 3 bases and 0 bases respectively, with 7 bases between them. Written as DNA, the CDR3 is TGCAGTGCTAGCCAGCGGAGCACAGATACGCAGTATTTT. Amino acids: CSASQRSTDTQYF.

There are many counts of this clonotype. The rearrangement joins TRBV7-9 to TRBJ2-7, with D unresolved. Germline lookup yields CDR1 SEHNR and CDR2 FQNEAQ (reference sequence). CDR3 length: 13 residues. Trimming left V 3 bases short and J 3 bases short, with 9 bases between. CDR3 sequence: CASSFSSVYEQYF. The CDR3 DNA reads TGTGCCAGCAGCTTTAGCTCCGTCTACGAGCAGTACTTC. The complete variable domain, with remaining parts taken from reference TRBV7-9 and TRBJ2-7, reads DTGVSQNPRHKITKRGQNVTFRCDPISEHNRLYWYRQTLGQGPEFLTYFQNEAQLEKSRLLSDRFSAERPKGSFSTLEIQRTEQGDSAMYLCASSFSSVYEQYFGPGTRLTVT.

This chain uses TRBV6-1 with TRBJ2-3; 8 positions agree with TRBD2. Trimming cost V 8 bases and J 1 base; bases outside gene matches: 8. In germline, CDR1 is MNHNS, CDR2 SASEGT. This CDR3 has 15 residues. The CDR3 bases are TGTGCCAGCTCCGGGGGGGCCTGGGGCACAGATACGCAGTATTTT. Protein product: CASSGGAWGTDTQYF.

The table lists this clonotype with a few counts. The gene calls are TRBV4-2 and TRBJ1-1; a weak D match, TRBD1 (5 bases). CDR1 is LGHNA and CDR2 is YNFKEQ in the germline V gene. This CDR3 has 15 amino acids. Trimming removed 5 bases at V and 1 base at J, with 14 bases between. The CDR3 nucleotides read TGTGCCAGCAGCGGTGAGGGACGGAAGAACACTGAAGCTTTCTTT. Its protein is CASSGEGRKNTEAFF.

This clonotype was detected many times. This chain uses TRBV5-6 with TRBJ1-2; tentative D call: TRBD1 (5 bases). The length of the CDR3 is 15 residues. In germline, CDR1 is SGHDT, CDR2 YYEEEE. V lost 0 bases and J lost 6, with 15 bases in between. The CDR3 DNA reads TGTGCCAGCAGCTTGGGTTCCGGGGACCTTCATGGCTACACCTTC. It yields the protein CASSLGSGDLHGYTF.

This clonotype was counted ten times or more. The chain couples TRBV6-5 to TRBJ2-3, with D perhaps TRBD2 (6 bases). V was cut by 7 bases and J by 2 bases, with 13 bases left in between. Germline loops: CDR1 MNHEY, CDR2 SVGAGI. CDR3 length equals 14 residues. For the CDR3, the DNA is TGTGCCAGCAACCCCCTAGCGCCCACAGATACGCAGTATTTT. The encoded protein is CASNPLAPTDTQYF.

The CDR3 coding sequence is TGTGCCAGCAGCTTAGGGGGTGCCGTTCGCACTGAAGCTTTCTTT. It encodes CASSLGGAVRTEAFF. This chain connects TRBV5-5 to TRBJ1-1; maybe TRBD1 (6 bases). V lost 2 bases, J lost 4 bases, and 15 bases lay in between. The V gene's germline CDR1 is SGHKS and CDR2 YYEKEE (reference sequence). The CDR3 has 15 residues.

In this sample, this clonotype turned up many times. At one boundary the junction diverges from the germline segment, which might be a read error. J is TRBJ2-7 and V is TRBV6-5; 8 bases agree with TRBD1. Germline lookup yields CDR1 MNHEY and CDR2 SVGAGI. The CDR3 consists of 15 residues. The CDR3: CASSDSGQASYEQYF. CDR3 sequence (DNA): TGTGCCAGCAGTGACTCGGGACAGGCCTCCTACGAGCAGTACTTC.

This chain uses TRBV25-1 with TRBJ2-7; D gene unclear. This CDR3 contains 11 residues. Deletions cut 1 base from V and 5 bases from J, with 3 bases between. Germline CDR1 is MGHDK and CDR2 is SYGVNS. The CDR3 coding sequence is TGTGCCAGCAGTGAATCTCACGAGCAGTACTTC. Its translation is CASSESHEQYF.

This clonotype came up a few times. V is TRBV11-2 and J is TRBJ1-6, with D unclear. V was trimmed by 1 base and J by 7 bases, leaving 14 bases between them. Germline V lookup: CDR1 SGHAT, CDR2 FQNNGV. The length of the CDR3 is 16 residues. The CDR3 region has the DNA TGTGCCAGCAGCTTAGCGGGGAGGGAGCGAAATTCACCCCTCCACTTT. Its protein product is CASSLAGRERNSPLHF.

The chain carries TRBV7-2 and TRBJ2-7; 8 bases are a match to TRBD2. Germline CDR1 reads SGHTA; CDR2 reads FQGNSA. The ends lost 3 bases at V and 2 bases at J; junction bases unmatched: 9. The CDR3 runs to 16 residues. The CDR3 loop is CASSLASSGLTYEQYF. Written as DNA, the CDR3 is TGTGCCAGCAGCTTGGCTTCTAGCGGGCTTACCTACGAGCAGTACTTC.

The chain combines TRBV7-6 with TRBJ1-6; 7 positions agree with TRBD1. J lost 7 bases, V lost 1 base, and 4 bases had no gene match. This CDR3 has 15 residues. Germline V gene data show CDR1 as SGHVS and CDR2 as FNYEAQ. CDR3 in DNA: TGTGCCAGCAGCTTAGACACAGGGGACAATTCACCCCTCCACTTT. This sequence encodes CASSLDTGDNSPLHF.

This clonotype was seen at least ten times. The chain recombines TRBV12-3 or TRBV12-4 with TRBJ1-2; D uncertain. The CDR3 has 13 amino acids. With 7 bases removed from V and 6 bases from J, the gap between germline ends came to 15 bases. CDR3 DNA sequence: TGTGCCAGCAACCTGGGGTTTCGGGATGGCTACACCTTC. The encoded protein is CASNLGFRDGYTF.

This clonotype has only a few counts. The chain carries TRBV12-3 or TRBV12-4 and TRBJ2-5, with TRBD1 as a possible D gene (5 bases). The V and J ends lost 2 bases and 1 base respectively, with 8 bases between them. CDR3 length: 14 residues. The CDR3 DNA follows: TGTGCCAGCAGTTTATCGGACACCCAAGAGACCCAGTACTTC. As protein: CASSLSDTQETQYF.

The chain joins TRBV7-2 to TRBJ2-2; D tentatively reads TRBD1 or TRBD2 (5 bases each). Trimming removed 1 base from V and 1 base from J, with 10 bases in between. CDR3 length: 16 residues. Germline loops: CDR1 SGHTA, CDR2 FQGNSA. CDR3 in DNA: TGTGCCAGCAGCTTAGTTGGGGGTCTGAACACCGGGGAGCTGTTTTTT. Amino acid sequence: CASSLVGGLNTGELFF.

V is TRBV29-1 and J is TRBJ1-1; D might be TRBD1 (6 bases). Germline assignment: CDR1 SQVTM and CDR2 ANQGSEA. The V gene lost 6 bases and the J gene lost 6 bases, with 20 bases spanning the gap. This CDR3 comprises 14 residues. CDR3 residues: CSVGPGFRGSEAFF. The CDR3 DNA reads TGCAGCGTGGGGCCGGGGTTCAGGGGATCTGAAGCTTTCTTT.